The rows below give T cell receptor beta chains drawn from one sample of a study of shared clonotypes between healthy human individuals. Using immunoSEQ multiplex PCR, the repertoire was profiled, and TCRdb retains in-frame clones only, with some absent. This sample has around 2.1 million clones, with just over 90% found just once. The sample comprised naive CD8+ T cells from PBMCs. The receptors shown here come from a man aged 18 to 35 in good health. Some clones in this sample may be carry-over from other donors' samples. CDR3s include the opening cysteine and the closing phenylalanine or tryptophan. A D gene is named only where the DNA matches it firmly. Expanded clones get a size class; other rows say once, few or many, or leave the size out.

J,D,size,V,CDR3,DNA
TRBJ1-2,.,.,TRBV7-8,CASSYRAYGYTF,TGTGCCAGCAGCTACCGGGCCTATGGCTACACCTTC
TRBJ1-6,.,.,TRBV5-1,CASAQALELGSLHF,TGCGCCAGCGCTCAAGCCTTGGAATTAGGTTCCCTCCACTTT
TRBJ2-7,TRBD1,.,TRBV27,CASSPKTGVSYEQYF,TGTGCCAGCAGTCCCAAGACAGGGGTCTCCTACGAGCAGTACTTC
TRBJ2-7,.,once,TRBV21-1,CASRQPGPRGAMEYF,TGTGCCAGCAGACAACCGGGACCCCGAGGGGCTATGGAGTACTTC
TRBJ1-4,.,.,TRBV4-3,CASSPDRATNEKLFF,TGCGCCAGCAGCCCTGATAGAGCAACTAATGAAAAACTGTTTTTT
TRBJ2-1,TRBD1,.,TRBV6-5,CASTLKTGSHNEQFF,TGTGCCAGCACCCTAAAGACAGGGTCCCACAATGAGCAGTTCTTC
TRBJ2-7,.,.,TRBV4-1,CASSQAGTLAESYEQYF,TGCGCCAGCAGCCAAGCCGGAACCTTAGCGGAAAGCTACGAGCAGTACTTC
TRBJ1-5,.,.,TRBV9,CASSVGTQPEGPQHF,TGTGCCAGCAGCGTAGGAACACAACCGGAGGGGCCCCAGCATTTT
TRBJ2-2,TRBD1,.,TRBV5-4,CASSIFLTGVNTGELFF,TGTGCCAGCAGCATATTTCTTACAGGGGTGAACACCGGGGAGCTGTTTTTT
TRBJ1-1,.,few,TRBV7-9,CASSFVGTDTEAFF,TGTGCCAGCAGCTTTGTAGGGACGGACACTGAAGCTTTCTTT
TRBJ2-7,.,.,TRBV7-9,CASSSVGGEQYF,TGTGCCAGCAGCTCGGTTGGAGGCGAGCAGTACTTC
TRBJ2-5,.,.,TRBV4-3,CASSQGGRETQYF,TGCGCCAGCAGCCAGGGGGGTAGAGAGACCCAGTACTTC
TRBJ1-5,.,.,TRBV7-9,CASSFDGRYQPQHF,TGTGCCAGCAGCTTCGACGGTCGGTATCAGCCCCAGCATTTT
TRBJ2-1,.,.,TRBV4-1,CASSQTGSSYNEQFF,TGCGCCAGCAGCCAAACGGGAAGCTCCTACAATGAGCAGTTCTTC
TRBJ1-1,.,few,TRBV7-6,CASSVGQITEAFF,TGTGCCAGCAGCGTAGGACAGATCACTGAAGCTTTCTTT
TRBJ2-5,.,.,TRBV6-5,CASSYLRAQETQYF,TGTGCCAGCAGTTACCTAAGGGCCCAAGAGACCCAGTACTTC
TRBJ2-7,.,.,TRBV29-1,CSAVKDYEQYF,TGCAGCGCCGTTAAGGATTACGAGCAGTACTTC
TRBJ2-1,TRBD2,.,TRBV7-6,CASSLKHAAGGPYNEQFF,TGTGCCAGCAGCCTCAAACACGCGGCGGGAGGGCCCTACAATGAGCAGTTCTTC
TRBJ1-1,.,.,TRBV7-9,CASSLERGIHTEAFF,TGTGCCAGCAGCTTAGAAAGGGGTATTCACACTGAAGCTTTCTTT
TRBJ2-7,.,.,TRBV7-9,CASSSPGTPYEQYF,TGTGCCAGCAGCAGTCCCGGGACCCCGTACGAGCAGTACTTC
TRBJ2-7,.,once,TRBV5-6,CASSLQESYEQYF,TGTGCCAGCAGCTTGCAGGAGTCGTACGAGCAGTACTTC
TRBJ1-1,TRBD1,.,TRBV30,CAWSVMGQGITEAFF,TGTGCCTGGAGTGTAATGGGACAGGGGATCACTGAAGCTTTCTTT
TRBJ2-2,.,.,TRBV20-1,CSAALTGELFF,TGCAGTGCTGCTCTGACCGGGGAGCTGTTTTTT
TRBJ1-2,.,few,TRBV30,CAWSVDTFYGYTF,TGTGCCTGGAGTGTGGACACCTTCTATGGCTACACCTTC
TRBJ2-7,TRBD1,.,TRBV5-1,CASGWTGGEQYF,TGCGCCAGCGGCTGGACAGGGGGCGAGCAGTACTTC
TRBJ2-2,.,.,TRBV28,CASRVGGFSNTGELFF,TGTGCCAGCAGAGTGGGGGGATTCTCGAACACCGGGGAGCTGTTTTTT
TRBJ2-7,.,few,TRBV10-1,CASSDPSSYEQYF,TGCGCCAGCAGTGATCCCAGCTCCTACGAGCAGTACTTC